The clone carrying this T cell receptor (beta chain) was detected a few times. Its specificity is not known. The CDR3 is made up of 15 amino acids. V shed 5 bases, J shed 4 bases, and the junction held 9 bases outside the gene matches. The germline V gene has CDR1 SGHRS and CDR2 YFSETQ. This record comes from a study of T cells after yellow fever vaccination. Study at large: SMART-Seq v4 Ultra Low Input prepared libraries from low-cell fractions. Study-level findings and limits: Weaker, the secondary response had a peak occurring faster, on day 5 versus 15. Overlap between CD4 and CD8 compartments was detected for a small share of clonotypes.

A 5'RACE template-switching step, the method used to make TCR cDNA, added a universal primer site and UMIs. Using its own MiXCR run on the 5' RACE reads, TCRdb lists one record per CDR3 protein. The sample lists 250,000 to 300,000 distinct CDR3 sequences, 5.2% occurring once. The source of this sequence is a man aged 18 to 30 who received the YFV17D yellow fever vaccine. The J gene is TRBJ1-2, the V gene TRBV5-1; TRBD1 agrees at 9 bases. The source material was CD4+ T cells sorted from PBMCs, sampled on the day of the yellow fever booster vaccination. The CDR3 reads CASRALDRGGYGYTF. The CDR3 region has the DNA TGCGCCAGCAGGGCTTTGGACAGGGGAGGCTATGGCTACACCTTC.